This TCR beta chain was found in a study of Ad26.COV2.S vaccination and SARS-CoV-2 variants. CDR1 and CDR2 from the germline V gene are SGHRS and YFSETQ. Germline trimming cut 4 bases from V and 1 base from J; bases unmatched to any gene: 5. The CDR3 is made up of 15 amino acids. This sample's treatment: about 20 received Ad26.COV2.S at low or high dose, single or two shots; about five received placebo; per-sample allocation not given. The samples were gathered on day 63 after the first injection of vaccine or placebo. Generated by immunoSEQ multiplex PCR, the TCRdb table keeps only in-frame clones and is missing some. There are 350,000 to 400,000 clones in the sample; about nine tenths occur only once, and under 3.5% lies in the top ten.

The chain recombines TRBV5-1 with TRBJ2-7, with 10 nucleotides matching TRBD1. Sample: peripheral blood, taken in a trial of Ad26.COV2.S vaccine versus placebo. The source of this sequence is a person aged 18-65 years who received the Ad26.COV2.S COVID-19 vaccine or a placebo. CDR3 sequence: CASSPGTGVSYEQYF. CDR3 sequence (DNA): TGCGCCAGCAGCCCGGGGACAGGGGTTTCCTACGAGCAGTACTTC.